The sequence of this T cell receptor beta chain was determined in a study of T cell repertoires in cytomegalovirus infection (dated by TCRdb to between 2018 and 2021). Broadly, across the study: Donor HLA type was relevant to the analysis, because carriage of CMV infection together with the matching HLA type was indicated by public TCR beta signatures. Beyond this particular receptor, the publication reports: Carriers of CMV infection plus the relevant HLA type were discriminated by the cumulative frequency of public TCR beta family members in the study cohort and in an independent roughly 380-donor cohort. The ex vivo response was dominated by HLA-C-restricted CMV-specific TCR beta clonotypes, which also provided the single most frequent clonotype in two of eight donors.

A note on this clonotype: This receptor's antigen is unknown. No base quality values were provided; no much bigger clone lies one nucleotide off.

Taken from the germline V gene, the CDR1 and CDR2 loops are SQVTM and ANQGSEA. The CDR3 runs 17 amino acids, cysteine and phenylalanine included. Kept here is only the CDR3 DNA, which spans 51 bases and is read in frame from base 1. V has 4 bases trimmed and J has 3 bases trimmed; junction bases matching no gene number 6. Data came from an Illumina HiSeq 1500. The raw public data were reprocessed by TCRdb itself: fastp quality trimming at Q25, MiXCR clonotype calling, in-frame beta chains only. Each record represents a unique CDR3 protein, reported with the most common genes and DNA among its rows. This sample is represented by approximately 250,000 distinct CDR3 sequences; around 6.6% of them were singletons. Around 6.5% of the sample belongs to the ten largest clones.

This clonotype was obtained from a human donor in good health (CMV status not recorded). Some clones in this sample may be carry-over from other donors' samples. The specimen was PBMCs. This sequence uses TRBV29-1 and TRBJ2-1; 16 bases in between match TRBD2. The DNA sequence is TGCAGCGTTGCCGGGACTAGCGGGGGGGGGTGCTACAATGAGCAGTTCTTC. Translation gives CSVAGTSGGGCYNEQFF.